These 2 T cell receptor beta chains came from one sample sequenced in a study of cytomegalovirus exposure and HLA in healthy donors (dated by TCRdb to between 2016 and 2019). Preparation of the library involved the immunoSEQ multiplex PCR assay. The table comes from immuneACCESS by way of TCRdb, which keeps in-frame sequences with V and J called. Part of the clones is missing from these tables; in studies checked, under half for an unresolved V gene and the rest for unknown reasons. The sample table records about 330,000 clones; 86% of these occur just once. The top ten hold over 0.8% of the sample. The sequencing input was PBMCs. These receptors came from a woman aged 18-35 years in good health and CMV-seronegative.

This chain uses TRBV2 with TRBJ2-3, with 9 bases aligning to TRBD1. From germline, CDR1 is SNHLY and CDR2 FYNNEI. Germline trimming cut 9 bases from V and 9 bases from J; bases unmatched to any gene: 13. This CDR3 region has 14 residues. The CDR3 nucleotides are TGTGCCAGTACCCATGGGACAGGGTCGGTGACGCAGTATTTT. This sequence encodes CASTHGTGSVTQYF. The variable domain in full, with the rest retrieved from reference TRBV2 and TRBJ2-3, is EPEVTQTPSHQVTQMGQEVILRCVPISNHLYFYWYRQILGQKVEFLVSFYNNEISEKSEIFDDQFSVERPDGSNFTLKIRSTKLEDSAMYFCASTHGTGSVTQYFGPGTRLTVL.

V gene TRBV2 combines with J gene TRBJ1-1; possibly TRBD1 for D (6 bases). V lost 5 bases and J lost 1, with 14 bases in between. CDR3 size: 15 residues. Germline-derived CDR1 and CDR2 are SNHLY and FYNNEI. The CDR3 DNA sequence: TGTGCCAGCAGTTGGGTTTTGGGGGCGAACACTGAAGCTTTCTTT. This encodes CASSWVLGANTEAFF.